This passage covers 26 T cell receptor beta chains from one sample sequenced in a study of cytomegalovirus exposure and HLA in healthy donors. PCR was performed using 60 Vbeta and 13 Jbeta primers. Clones were read by immunoSEQ multiplex PCR, and TCRdb kept only the in-frame ones, dropping some. The ten top clones account for 2.5% to 3%, within a sample of tens of thousands of clones. The sequenced material came from PBMCs. These receptors were collected from a man between 40 and 49 years old in good health and CMV-seronegative.

The chain is built from TRBV27 and TRBJ2-5; 10 positions match TRBD2. Germline CDR1 and CDR2: MNHEY and SMNVEV (reference sequence). The J segment lost 4 bases and the V segment lost 5 bases, leaving 16 bases of the junction unmatched. There are 18 residues in the CDR3. CDR3 nucleotide sequence: TGTGCCAGCAGTCCATTGGCTACTAGCGGGACGCCGCTAGAGACCCAGTACTTC. The encoded protein is CASSPLATSGTPLETQYF.

V and J are TRBV30 and TRBJ2-5; 9 bases are shared with TRBD2. The CDR3 contains 15 residues. The trim removed 0 bases at V and 7 bases at J, leaving 9 bases unmatched. Germline CDR1 GTSNPN, CDR2 SVGIG (reference sequence). The CDR3 nucleotides are TGTGCCTGGAGTGTAAATAGCGGGGGCTGGGGGACCCAGTACTTC. This gives the protein CAWSVNSGGWGTQYF.

The rearrangement links TRBV28 to TRBJ2-5; TRBD2 matches at 9 bases. V lost 8 bases and J lost 4; bases outside the gene matches: 11. The CDR3 sequence is 15 residues long. Germline V lookup: CDR1 MDHEN, CDR2 SYDVKM. For the CDR3, the DNA is TGTGCCAGCGGTATAGGAGCGGGGGGAACAGAGACCCAGTACTTC. The encoded protein is CASGIGAGGTETQYF. The full variable domain, in which reference TRBV28 and TRBJ2-5 provide the parts outside the CDR3, is DVKVTQSSRYLVKRTGEKVFLECVQDMDHENMFWYRQDPGLGLRLIYFSYDVKMKEKGDIPEGYSVSREKKERFSLILESASTNQTSMYLCASGIGAGGTETQYFGPGTRLLVL.

The V gene is TRBV7-3, the J gene TRBJ2-3, with 13 bases fitting TRBD2. CDR3 length: 19 amino acids. The J segment lost 3 bases and the V segment lost 1 base, leaving 10 bases of the junction unmatched. CDR1 is SGHTA, CDR2 FQGTGA, per germline. The CDR3 DNA follows: TGTGCCAGCAGCTTAAGGGGAGGACTAGCGGGGGCCATAACAGATACGCAGTATTTT. This gives the protein CASSLRGGLAGAITDTQYF.

This chain uses TRBV6-5 with TRBJ1-2; no definite D call. The CDR3 has 15 amino acids. Trimming removed 2 bases at V and 2 bases at J, with 12 bases between. From germline, CDR1 is MNHEY and CDR2 SVGAGI. The CDR3 DNA is TGTGCCAGCAGTTACGGGTCAGGCCTAAACTATGGCTACACCTTC. Translation gives CASSYGSGLNYGYTF.

The chain joins TRBV7-3 to TRBJ2-2; TRBD2 is a possible D gene (6 bases). Trimming took 2 bases from V and 2 from J, leaving 6 bases between them. This CDR3 contains 14 residues. CDR1 and CDR2 (germline): SGHTA, FQGTGA. The CDR3 DNA reads as TGTGCCAGCAGCTTAGGGACTAACACCGGGGAGCTGTTTTTT. This codes for CASSLGTNTGELFF.

V is TRBV29-1 and J is TRBJ2-7, with TRBD1 matching over 9 bases. In germline, CDR1 is SQVTM, CDR2 ANQGSEA. The CDR3 is 12 residues long. The trim removed 4 bases at V and 5 bases at J, leaving 3 bases unmatched. The CDR3 reads CSVGDREHEQYF. For the CDR3, the DNA is TGCAGCGTTGGGGACAGGGAACACGAGCAGTACTTC.

The rearrangement joins TRBV7-2 to TRBJ1-2, with D unresolved. Germline V gene lookup returns CDR1 SGHTA and CDR2 FQGNSA. Trimming shortened V by 3 bases and J by 5 bases, and 16 bases separated the two germline ends. This CDR3 contains 15 residues. CDR3: CASSLTSLKPYGYTF. CDR3 sequence (DNA): TGTGCCAGCAGCTTGACTTCCCTGAAGCCGTATGGCTACACCTTC.

In DNA, the CDR3 is TGCAGCGGAACAGGCTCTGGAAACACCATATATTTT. Translation gives CSGTGSGNTIYF. The rearrangement joins TRBV29-1 to TRBJ1-3; weak D call: TRBD1 (5 bases). Between the trimmed V and J ends, which lost 7 bases and 0 bases, there was a span of 7 bases. There are 12 residues in the CDR3. Per germline, CDR1 SQVTM and CDR2 ANQGSEA.

The V gene is TRBV6-1, the J gene TRBJ1-1; D is possibly TRBD1 (6 bases). Germline-derived CDR1 and CDR2 are MNHNS and SASEGT. Between the trimmed V and J ends, which lost 1 base and 0 bases, there was a span of 12 bases. This CDR3 is built from 16 residues. In DNA, the CDR3 is TGTGCCAGCAGTGAAGAAGCAGGGGCTGTGAACACTGAAGCTTTCTTT. As protein: CASSEEAGAVNTEAFF.

This chain uses TRBV5-8 with TRBJ1-1; 7 positions agree with TRBD1. Germline CDR1 is SGHTS and CDR2 is YDEGEE. The CDR3 is 12 residues long. The ends lost 2 bases at V and 6 bases at J; junction bases unmatched: 1. CDR3 nucleotide sequence: TGTGCCAGCAGCTTAGGACAGGCTGAAGCTTTCTTT. Protein sequence: CASSLGQAEAFF.

This rearrangement joins TRBV13 to TRBJ2-6; 9 nucleotides align to TRBD1. Trimming removed 3 bases from V and 1 base from J; junction bases left unmatched: 4. The CDR3 sequence is 17 residues long. Germline lookup yields CDR1 PRHDT and CDR2 FYEKMQ (reference sequence). This CDR3 reads CASSLGQGSSGANVLTF. The CDR3, as DNA: TGTGCCAGCAGCTTGGGACAGGGATCGTCTGGGGCCAACGTCCTGACTTTC.

In DNA, the CDR3 is TGTGCCAGCAGCGCGGGACAGAATCAGCCCCAGCATTTT. Its protein product is CASSAGQNQPQHF. V gene TRBV7-3 combines with J gene TRBJ1-5; 7 bases fit TRBD1. The CDR3 runs 13 residues. Germline values: CDR1 SGHTA, CDR2 FQGTGA. V lost 5 bases, J lost 4 bases, and 2 bases stayed unmatched.

The gene calls are TRBV25-1 and TRBJ1-2; D is unresolved. V shed 5 bases and J shed 0 bases, with 10 bases lying between them. Germline assignment: CDR1 MGHDK and CDR2 SYGVNS. This CDR3 contains 14 residues. The CDR3 loop reads CASSRTGTNYGYTF. The CDR3 DNA reads as TGTGCCAGCAGTCGGACCGGGACTAACTATGGCTACACCTTC.

The chain employs TRBV29-1 and TRBJ2-2; D may be TRBD2 (6 bases). The CDR3 has 14 amino acids. The V end lost 6 bases, the J end lost 6 bases, and 17 bases lay between the germline ends. Looked up from germline, CDR1 is SQVTM and CDR2 is ANQGSEA. The CDR3 loop reads CSVPLGGSAGELFF. In DNA form, the CDR3 reads TGCAGCGTACCCCTGGGGGGTTCGGCCGGGGAGCTGTTTTTT.

The chain joins TRBV5-5 to TRBJ2-1; D might be TRBD1 (6 bases). Germline V lookup: CDR1 SGHKS, CDR2 YYEKEE (reference sequence). This CDR3 spans 17 amino acids. The V gene lost 1 base and the J gene lost 1 base, with 15 bases spanning the gap. This CDR3 is CASSLPRLDRSYNEQFF. The CDR3 DNA reads TGTGCCAGCAGCTTGCCGAGGTTGGACAGATCCTACAATGAGCAGTTCTTC.

The chain recombines TRBV5-1 with TRBJ1-1; no clear D gene. The CDR3 has 13 residues. V lost 1 base to trimming and J lost 6 bases, with 10 bases between them. Germline CDR1 reads SGHRS; CDR2 reads YFSETQ. CDR3 protein: CASSLTVGAEAFF. DNA of the CDR3: TGCGCCAGCAGCTTGACAGTAGGTGCTGAAGCTTTCTTT.

This rearrangement joins TRBV6-5 to TRBJ2-5, with 9 bases lining up with TRBD1. Per the germline V gene, CDR1 is MNHEY and CDR2 is SVGAGI. V shed 5 bases and J 3 bases; nucleotides not matched to a gene: 4. The CDR3 length is 14 residues. The CDR3 nucleotides are TGTGCCAGCAGTCCACAGGGGGCAGAAGAGACCCAGTACTTC. Residues: CASSPQGAEETQYF.

This sequence joins TRBV27 and TRBJ1-4; TRBD1 matches at 9 bases. CDR3 length: 18 amino acids. Germline CDR1 reads MNHEY; CDR2 reads SMNVEV (reference sequence). The V gene end was trimmed by 5 bases and the J gene end by 5 bases; junction bases not matched to a gene: 15. The CDR3 region is CASSTFQLRTGENEKLFF. As DNA, the CDR3 is TGTGCCAGCAGTACTTTCCAATTAAGGACAGGGGAGAATGAAAAACTGTTTTTT.

This chain joins TRBV5-1 and TRBJ2-2; 7 positions agree with TRBD1. Germline lookup yields CDR1 SGHRS and CDR2 YFSETQ. The CDR3 runs 14 residues. Germline trimming cut 6 bases from V and 0 bases from J; bases unmatched to any gene: 2. CDR3 protein: CASKGQTNTGELFF. The CDR3 region has the DNA TGCGCCAGCAAGGGACAGACGAACACCGGGGAGCTGTTTTTT.

V usage is TRBV5-1 and J usage is TRBJ2-1, with 10 positions matching TRBD2. V dropped 2 bases and J dropped 6; count of bases not matched to a gene: 2. The CDR3 totals 14 residues. CDR1 is SGHRS and CDR2 is YFSETQ in the germline V gene. CDR3 sequence reads: CASSFQRGGNEQFF. The DNA for the CDR3 is TGCGCCAGCAGCTTCCAGCGGGGGGGCAATGAGCAGTTCTTC.

The chain combines TRBV6-1 with TRBJ1-1; 7 bases match TRBD1. The CDR3 length is 15 residues. The junction had 3 bases not matched to a gene; V was cut back by 1 base and J by 1 base. In germline, CDR1 is MNHNS, CDR2 SASEGT. CDR3 region: CASSEGTGTNTEAFF. The CDR3 DNA reads TGTGCCAGCAGTGAAGGGACAGGAACGAACACTGAAGCTTTCTTT.

V and J are TRBV9 and TRBJ1-1; 9 bases match TRBD1. CDR1 and CDR2 from the germline V gene are SGDLS and YYNGEE. There are 15 residues in the CDR3. Germline trimming cut 3 bases from V and 4 bases from J; bases unmatched to any gene: 7. This CDR3 reads CASSALTGGSTEAFF. The DNA of the CDR3 is TGTGCCAGCAGCGCGTTGACAGGGGGGAGCACTGAAGCTTTCTTT.

The chain is built from TRBV18 and TRBJ1-5; 7 bases agree with TRBD1. The CDR3 totals 14 residues. The germline V gene has CDR1 KGHSH and CDR2 LQKENI. V shed 6 bases, J shed 4 bases, and the junction held 6 bases outside the gene matches. The CDR3 here is CASSPGQWNQPQHF. The CDR3 nucleotides are TGTGCCAGCTCCCCGGGACAGTGGAATCAGCCCCAGCATTTT.

The genes are TRBV4-1 and TRBJ2-7; no clear D gene. Germline V gene lookup returns CDR1 MGHRA and CDR2 YSYEKL. The V end was cut by 5 bases, the J end by 5 bases, with 10 bases between. The CDR3 totals 12 residues. This CDR3 reads CASSVRVDEQYF. In DNA, the CDR3 is TGCGCCAGCAGCGTCCGGGTCGACGAGCAGTACTTC.

The chain carries TRBV7-3 and TRBJ2-3; TRBD2 agrees at 8 bases. CDR1 SGHTA and CDR2 FQGTGA come from the germline V gene. J gave up 3 bases and V 1 base, and 6 bases lay outside the gene matches. The length of the CDR3 is 16 residues. The CDR3 sequence is CASSLSPRGGTDTQYF. The DNA of the CDR3 is TGTGCCAGCAGCTTAAGTCCCCGGGGGGGGACAGATACGCAGTATTTT.